These 5 T cell receptor beta chains were sequenced from one sample in a study of low-dose radiotherapy and immunotherapy resistance in tumors. Alpha- and beta-chain coverage of first-strand cDNA came from TRAV- and TRBV-specific primers. Both a constant-region primer and a V-primer adapter served to amplify TCRs across roughly 22 PCR cycles. TCRdb redid the calling of the reads with MiXCR, one entry per CDR3 protein. The sample has 9,500 to 14,000 distinct CDR3 sequences; less than 60% are singletons. These TCRs come from a human donor with advanced metastatic prostate, ovarian, gallbladder or colorectal cancer (not recorded which). This table probably holds off-target reads from a library built for another chain.

The chain uses TRBV20-1 and TRBJ2-5; TRBD2 agrees at 9 bases. The CDR3 length is 13 residues. The V and J ends lost 3 bases and 3 bases, in that order; junction bases with no gene match: 2. The germline CDR1 and CDR2 sequences are DFQATT and SNEGSKA (reference sequence). CDR3 amino acids: CSARRGGKETQYF. Here the CDR3 DNA reads TGCAGTGCTAGGCGGGGGGGTAAAGAGACCCAGTACTTC.

The chain joins TRBV19 to TRBJ1-5, with TRBD1 as a possible D gene (5 bases). The CDR3 length is 15 residues. The V gene lost 4 bases and the J gene lost 4 bases, with 14 bases spanning the gap. Germline values: CDR1 LNHDA, CDR2 SQIVND (reference sequence). CDR3 bases: TGTGCCAGTAGTAGTGGTCGGGGGGGAAATCAGCCCCAGCATTTT. Protein product: CASSSGRGGNQPQHF.

The V and J genes are TRBV20-1 and TRBJ1-3; the match to TRBD1 covers 8 bases. CDR3 size: 14 residues. Germline CDR1 reads DFQATT; CDR2 reads SNEGSKA (reference sequence). The V gene end was trimmed by 2 bases and the J gene end by 7 bases; junction bases not matched to a gene: 7. The CDR3 loop is CSARRTGQINTIYF. The CDR3 nucleotides read TGCAGTGCTAGAAGGACAGGGCAAATTAACACCATATATTTT.

This clonotype was counted only a few times. CDR3 bases: TGTGCCAGCACCTTAAAGATGAACACTGAAGCTTTCTTT. The encoded protein is CASTLKMNTEAFF. This chain connects TRBV5-8 to TRBJ1-1, with D unresolved. Germline V gene sequence: CDR1 SGHTS, CDR2 YDEGEE. The CDR3 is 13 residues long. With 6 bases removed from V and 0 bases from J, the gap between germline ends came to 9 bases.

The CDR3, as DNA: TGTGCCAGCACCCGAGGGGTGGGCGAGCAGTACTTC. It yields the protein CASTRGVGEQYF. The rearrangement joins TRBV11-2 to TRBJ2-7, with D perhaps given as TRBD1 or TRBD2 (5 bases each). CDR1 is SGHAT and CDR2 is FQNNGV in the germline V gene. The CDR3 has 12 residues. Trimming took 7 bases from V and 6 from J, leaving 13 bases between them.